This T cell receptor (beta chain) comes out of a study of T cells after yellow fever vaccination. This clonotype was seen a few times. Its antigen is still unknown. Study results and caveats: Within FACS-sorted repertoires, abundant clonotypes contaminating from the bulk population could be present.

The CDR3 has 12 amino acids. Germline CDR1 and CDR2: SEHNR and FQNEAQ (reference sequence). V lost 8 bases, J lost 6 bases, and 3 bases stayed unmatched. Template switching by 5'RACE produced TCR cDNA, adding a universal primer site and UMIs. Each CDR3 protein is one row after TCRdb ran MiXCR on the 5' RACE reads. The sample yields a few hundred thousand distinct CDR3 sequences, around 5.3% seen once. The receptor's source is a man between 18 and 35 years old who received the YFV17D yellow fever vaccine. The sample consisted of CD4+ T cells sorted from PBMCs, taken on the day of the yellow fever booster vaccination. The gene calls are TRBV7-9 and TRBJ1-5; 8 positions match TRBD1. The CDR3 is CASSGTGQPQHF. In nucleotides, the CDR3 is TGTGCCAGCTCGGGGACAGGTCAGCCCCAGCATTTT. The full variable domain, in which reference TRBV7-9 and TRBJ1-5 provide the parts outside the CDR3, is DTGVSQNPRHKITKRGQNVTFRCDPISEHNRLYWYRQTLGQGPEFLTYFQNEAQLEKSRLLSDRFSAERPKGSFSTLEIQRTEQGDSAMYLCASSGTGQPQHFGDGTRLSIL.